What follows describes a single TCR beta chain. The data belong to a study of blood T cell repertoires in COVID-19. The assay was immunoSEQ multiplex PCR, and TCRdb's table has in-frame clones only and misses some. The data show about 170,000 clones, roughly 85% seen once. The CDR3 consists of 16 residues. V was clipped by 5 bases and J by 4 bases, with 20 bases between them. The germline V gene has CDR1 GTSNPN and CDR2 SVGIG (reference sequence). The receptor was isolated from a human donor with acute or convalescent COVID-19. The donor label of this sample is uncertain. Sequenced sample: peripheral blood. V usage is TRBV30 and J usage is TRBJ1-4; maybe TRBD1 (5 bases). The CDR3 region is CAWLGRAVDDNEKLFF. Here the CDR3 DNA reads TGTGCCTGGCTTGGCAGGGCGGTTGACGATAATGAAAAACTGTTTTTT.